These 9 T cell receptor beta chains came from one sample sequenced in a study of a mutant IDH1 vaccine in newly diagnosed glioma. Libraries were prepared by immunoSEQ multiplex PCR; TCRdb keeps only in-frame clonotypes and omits some of them. The data contain 40,000 to 65,000 clones, around 78% of them seen just once; the ten biggest clones take up less than 2%. Stated time point: week 5, during vaccination. Topical imiquimod was applied with each vaccine dose, which held 300 ug of mutant IDH1 20-mer peptide. The antigens of these receptors remain unknown. The sequencing used PBMCs, collected from a glioma patient whose treatment included an IDH1 peptide vaccine. These receptors came from a woman aged 40-49 years with glioma.

The chain links TRBV6-5 to TRBJ1-5; D not resolved. The germline V gene encodes CDR1 MNHEY and CDR2 SVGAGI. Between the trimmed V and J ends, which lost 2 bases and 4 bases, there was a span of 9 bases. The CDR3 is made up of 14 amino acids. DNA for the CDR3: TGTGCCAGCAGTTACGGGGTAGGGAATCAGCCCCAGCATTTT. This codes for CASSYGVGNQPQHF.

The chain joins TRBV6-1 to TRBJ1-4; TRBD1 might be the D (5 bases). Germline CDR1 is MNHNS and CDR2 is SASEGT. This CDR3 has 15 residues. V shed 7 bases and J shed 0 bases, with 12 bases lying between them. CDR3 residues: CASNPGPATNEKLFF. The CDR3 nucleotides are TGTGCCAGCAACCCGGGACCAGCAACTAATGAAAAACTGTTTTTT.

This clone was seen a few times. V usage is TRBV2 and J usage is TRBJ1-1, with D hard to call. Per the germline V gene, CDR1 is SNHLY and CDR2 is FYNNEI. The CDR3 sequence is 14 residues long. The V gene lost 8 bases and the J gene lost 2 bases, with 15 bases spanning the gap. CDR3 nucleotide sequence: TGTGCCAGCGCCATCGGAGGGTTTAACACTGAAGCTTTCTTT. Translating gives CASAIGGFNTEAFF.

The sample holds one count of this clone. The rearrangement joins TRBV6-5 to TRBJ2-6; 9 bases fit TRBD1. The V segment lost 8 bases and the J segment 0 bases; nucleotides outside the gene matches: 2. This CDR3 is 15 amino acids long. Per germline, CDR1 MNHEY and CDR2 SVGAGI. In DNA, the CDR3 is TGTGCCAGCGGACAGGGGAGCTCTGGGGCCAACGTCCTGACTTTC. It yields the protein CASGQGSSGANVLTF.

The chain links TRBV6-6 to TRBJ2-7; D is unclear. The germline CDR1 and CDR2 sequences are MNHNY and SVGAGI (reference sequence). V lost 0 bases and J lost 3, with 6 bases in between. The CDR3 has 13 amino acids. DNA for the CDR3: TGTGCCAGCAGTTACTCGGGCAGCTACGAGCAGTACTTC. It specifies CASSYSGSYEQYF.

The V call is TRBV5-1, the J call TRBJ2-2; 14 bases are shared with TRBD2. The CDR3 is 19 residues long. Germline values: CDR1 SGHRS, CDR2 YFSETQ. Trimming took 2 bases from V and 0 from J; bases not matched to a gene: 6. The CDR3 DNA follows: TGCGCCAGCAGCTTTCGGACTAGCGGGGGGCCCTCGAACACCGGGGAGCTGTTTTTT. Protein sequence: CASSFRTSGGPSNTGELFF.

This clone occurred a few times. The gene calls are TRBV27 and TRBJ1-1; D might be TRBD1 (5 bases). CDR3 size: 13 residues. V lost 2 bases to trimming and J lost 2 bases, with 6 bases between them. Germline V lookup: CDR1 MNHEY, CDR2 SMNVEV (reference sequence). CDR3 amino acids: CASSLQGNTEAFF. Written as DNA, the CDR3 is TGTGCCAGCAGTTTACAGGGTAACACTGAAGCTTTCTTT.

This clone has only one observation. The chain is built from TRBV7-2 and TRBJ1-4; D is possibly TRBD1 (5 bases). This CDR3 has 15 residues. The ends were cut back, 1 base at V and 5 bases at J, with 11 bases in the middle. The germline gives CDR1 SGHTA, CDR2 FQGNSA. Written as DNA, the CDR3 is TGTGCCAGCAGCTTAGGGGGGGGTAGGAATGAAAAACTGTTTTTT. Amino acid sequence: CASSLGGGRNEKLFF.

J is TRBJ2-7 and V is TRBV6-1; no clear D gene. The CDR3 contains 14 residues. Germline V gene data show CDR1 as MNHNS and CDR2 as SASEGT. Trimming shortened V by 5 bases and J by 6 bases, and 17 bases separated the two germline ends. CDR3 coding DNA: TGTGCCAGCAGTTCCAACCCTCTCGTCGGCGAGCAGTACTTC. Translating it yields CASSSNPLVGEQYF.